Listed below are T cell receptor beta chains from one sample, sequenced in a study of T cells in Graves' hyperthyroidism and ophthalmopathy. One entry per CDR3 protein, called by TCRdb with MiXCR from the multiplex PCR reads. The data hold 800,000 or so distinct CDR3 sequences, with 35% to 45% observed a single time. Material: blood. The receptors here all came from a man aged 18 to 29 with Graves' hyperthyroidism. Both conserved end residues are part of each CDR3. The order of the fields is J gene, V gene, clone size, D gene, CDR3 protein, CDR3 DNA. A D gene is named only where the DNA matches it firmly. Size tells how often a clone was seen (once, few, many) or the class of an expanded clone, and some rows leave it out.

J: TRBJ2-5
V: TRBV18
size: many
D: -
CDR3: CASSPGRAETQYF
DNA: TGTGCCAGCTCACCGGGGCGTGCAGAGACCCAGTACTTC

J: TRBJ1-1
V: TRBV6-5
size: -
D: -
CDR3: CASSWTLRGHTEAFF
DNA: TGTGCCAGCAGTTGGACTCTTCGAGGCCACACTGAAGCTTTCTTT

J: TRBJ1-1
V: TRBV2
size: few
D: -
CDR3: CASSKTAGGSLTTEAFF
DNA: TGTGCCAGCAGTAAGACTGCGGGGGGCAGCCTGACCACTGAAGCTTTCTTT

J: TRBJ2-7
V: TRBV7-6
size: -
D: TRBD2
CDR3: CASSQAGANEQYF
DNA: TGTGCCAGCAGCCAAGCGGGGGCCAACGAGCAGTACTTC

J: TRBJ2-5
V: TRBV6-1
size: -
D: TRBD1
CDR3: CASRTGGQETQYF
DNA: TGTGCCAGCAGGACAGGGGGTCAAGAGACCCAGTACTTC

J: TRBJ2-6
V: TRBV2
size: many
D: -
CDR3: CASRELTSGANVLTF
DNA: TGTGCCAGCAGGGAGTTAACCTCTGGGGCCAACGTCCTGACTTTC

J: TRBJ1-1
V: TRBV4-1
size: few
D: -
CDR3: CASSQVWQNTEAFF
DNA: TGCGCCAGCAGCCAAGTATGGCAGAACACTGAAGCTTTCTTT

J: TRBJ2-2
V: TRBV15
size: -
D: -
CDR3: CATSSVGGGELFF
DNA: TGTGCCACCAGCAGCGTAGGGGGCGGGGAGCTGTTTTTT

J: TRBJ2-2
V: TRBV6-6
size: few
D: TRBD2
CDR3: CASSEVAGVGTGELFF
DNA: TGTGCCAGCAGTGAAGTAGCGGGAGTTGGCACCGGGGAGCTGTTTTTT

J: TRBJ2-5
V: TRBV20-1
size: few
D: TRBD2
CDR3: CSVIGSGGAGARQETQYF
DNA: TGCAGTGTCATCGGTAGCGGGGGGGCCGGTGCTCGCCAAGAGACCCAGTACTTC

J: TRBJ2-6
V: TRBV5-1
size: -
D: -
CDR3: CASSLSPGVSSEANVLTF
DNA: TGCGCCAGCAGCTTAAGTCCGGGTGTCAGCTCTGAGGCCAACGTCCTGACTTTC

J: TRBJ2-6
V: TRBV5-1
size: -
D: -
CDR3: CASSWLLGGKGANVLTF
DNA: TGCGCCAGCAGCTGGCTACTAGGGGGTAAGGGGGCCAACGTCCTGACTTTC

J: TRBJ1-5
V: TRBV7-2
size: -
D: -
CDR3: CASSPFTSSNQPQHF
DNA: TGTGCCAGCAGCCCTTTTACAAGTAGCAATCAGCCCCAGCATTTT

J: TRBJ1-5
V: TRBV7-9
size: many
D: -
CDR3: CASSLAGPGQPQHF
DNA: TGTGCCAGCAGCTTAGCTGGACCGGGGCAGCCCCAGCATTTT

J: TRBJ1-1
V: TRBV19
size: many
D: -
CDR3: CASTNVGDEAFF
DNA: TGTGCCAGTACCAACGTGGGGGATGAAGCTTTCTTT

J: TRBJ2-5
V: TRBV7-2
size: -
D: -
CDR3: CASSLRGPLETQYF
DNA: TGTGCCAGCAGTCTTAGAGGACCCTTAGAGACCCAGTACTTC

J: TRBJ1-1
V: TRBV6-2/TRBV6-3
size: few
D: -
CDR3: CASSYTPDEAFF
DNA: TGTGCCAGCAGTTACACCCCCGATGAAGCTTTCTTT

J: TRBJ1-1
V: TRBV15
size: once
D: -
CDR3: CATSSADSNTEAFF
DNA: TGTGCCACCAGCAGTGCGGACAGTAACACTGAAGCTTTCTTT

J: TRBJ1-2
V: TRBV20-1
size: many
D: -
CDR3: CSARGSSYGYTF
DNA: TGCAGTGCTAGGGGTTCATCCTATGGCTACACCTTC

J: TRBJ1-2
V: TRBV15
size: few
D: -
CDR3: CATSMDRFNYGYTF
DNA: TGTGCCACCAGCATGGACCGGTTTAACTATGGCTACACCTTC

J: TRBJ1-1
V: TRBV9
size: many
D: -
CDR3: CASSPLWDGEAFF
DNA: TGTGCCAGCAGCCCCCTATGGGACGGTGAAGCTTTCTTT

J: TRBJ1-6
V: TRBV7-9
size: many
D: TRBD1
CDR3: CASSPGQGGSPLHF
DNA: TGTGCCAGCAGCCCAGGACAGGGTGGTTCACCCCTCCACTTT

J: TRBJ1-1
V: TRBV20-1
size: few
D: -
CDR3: CSARERNSPRFTEAFF
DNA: TGCAGTGCTAGAGAGCGCAACAGTCCAAGGTTCACTGAAGCTTTCTTT

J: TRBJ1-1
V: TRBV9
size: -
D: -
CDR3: CASSGPTGSTEAFF
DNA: TGTGCCAGCAGCGGACCCACAGGGAGCACTGAAGCTTTCTTT

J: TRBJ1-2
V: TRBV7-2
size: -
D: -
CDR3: CASSLEVRGYTF
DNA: TGTGCCAGCAGCTTAGAAGTGCGGGGCTACACCTTC

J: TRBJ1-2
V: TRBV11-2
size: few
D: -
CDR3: CASSVSRGGYGYTF
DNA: TGTGCCAGCAGCGTCTCCAGGGGCGGCTATGGCTACACCTTC

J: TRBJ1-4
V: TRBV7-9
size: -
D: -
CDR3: CASTSREGYNEKLFF
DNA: TGTGCCAGCACCTCCCGGGAAGGTTATAATGAAAAACTGTTTTTT

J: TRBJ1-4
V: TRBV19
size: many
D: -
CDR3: CASRVGQRREKLFF
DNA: TGTGCCAGTAGAGTCGGACAACGGCGGGAAAAACTGTTTTTT

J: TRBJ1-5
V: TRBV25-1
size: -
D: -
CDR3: CASLDPRDNQPQHF
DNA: TGTGCCAGCTTGGATCCCCGGGACAATCAGCCCCAGCATTTT

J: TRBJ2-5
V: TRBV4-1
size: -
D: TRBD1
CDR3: CARSQAGQAQETQYF
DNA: TGCGCCAGAAGCCAAGCCGGACAGGCTCAAGAGACCCAGTACTTC

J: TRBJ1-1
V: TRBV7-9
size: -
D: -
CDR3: CASSFRGSGTEAFF
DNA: TGTGCCAGCAGTTTCCGGGGGTCAGGAACTGAAGCTTTCTTT

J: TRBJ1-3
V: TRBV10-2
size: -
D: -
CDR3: CASSDPKWITPSPGNTIYF
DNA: TGCGCCAGCAGTGACCCGAAATGGATAACCCCATCCCCTGGAAACACCATATATTTT

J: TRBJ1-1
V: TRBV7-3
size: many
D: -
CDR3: CASSENPIAEAFF
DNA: TGTGCCAGCAGCGAAAATCCGATCGCTGAAGCTTTCTTT

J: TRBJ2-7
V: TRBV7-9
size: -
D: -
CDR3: CASSQEMTYEQYF
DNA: TGCGCCAGCAGCCAAGAGATGACCTACGAGCAGTACTTC

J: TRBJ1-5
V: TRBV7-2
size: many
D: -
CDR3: CASSLASSVNQPQHF
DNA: TGTGCCAGCAGCTTAGCCAGTTCCGTCAATCAGCCCCAGCATTTT

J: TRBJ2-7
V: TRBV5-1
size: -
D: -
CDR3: CASSPGIDYEQYF
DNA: TGCGCCAGCAGTCCCGGGATAGACTACGAGCAGTACTTC

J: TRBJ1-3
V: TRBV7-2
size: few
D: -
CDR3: CASREAGSGNTIYF
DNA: TGTGCCAGCAGAGAAGCTGGCTCTGGAAACACCATATATTTT

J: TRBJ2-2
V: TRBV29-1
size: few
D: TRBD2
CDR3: CSAFPGGGYGGELFF
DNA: TGCAGCGCCTTCCCGGGAGGGGGATACGGCGGGGAGCTGTTTTTT

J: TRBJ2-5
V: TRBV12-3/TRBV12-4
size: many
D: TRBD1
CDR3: CASSFRTGRETQYF
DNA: TGTGCCAGCAGTTTCCGGACAGGTCGAGAGACCCAGTACTTC

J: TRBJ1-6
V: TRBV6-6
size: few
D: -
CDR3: CASSVGSSNSPLHF
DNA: TGTGCCAGCAGCGTCGGAAGCAGCAATTCACCCCTCCACTTT

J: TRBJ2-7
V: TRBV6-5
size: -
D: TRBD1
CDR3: CASSSWTGHEQYF
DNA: TGTGCCAGCAGTTCCTGGACAGGGCACGAGCAGTACTTC

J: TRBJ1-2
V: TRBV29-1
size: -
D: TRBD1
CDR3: CSFWTGESYGYTF
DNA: TGCAGCTTCTGGACAGGGGAGAGCTATGGCTACACCTTC

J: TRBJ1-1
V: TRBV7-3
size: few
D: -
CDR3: CASSLKKTDYLNTEAFF
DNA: TGTGCCAGCAGCTTAAAGAAGACAGATTATCTGAACACTGAAGCTTTCTTT

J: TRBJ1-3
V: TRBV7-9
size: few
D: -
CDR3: CASSLAGFGNTIYF
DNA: TGTGCCAGCAGCTTAGCAGGCTTCGGAAACACCATATATTTT

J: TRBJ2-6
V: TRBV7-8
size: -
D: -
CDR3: CASSPRAGPSGANVLTF
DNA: TGTGCCAGCAGCCCAAGGGCAGGACCCTCTGGGGCCAACGTCCTGACTTTC

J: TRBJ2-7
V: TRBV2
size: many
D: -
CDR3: CASSVSGPLANEQYF
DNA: TGTGCCAGCAGTGTTAGCGGCCCCCTGGCGAACGAGCAGTACTTC

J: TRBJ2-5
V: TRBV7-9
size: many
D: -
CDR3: CASSPPLQETQYF
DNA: TGTGCCAGCAGCCCGCCCCTCCAAGAGACCCAGTACTTC

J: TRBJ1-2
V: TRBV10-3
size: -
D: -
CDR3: CATSGGGHYGYTF
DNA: TGTGCCACCAGTGGCGGGGGTCACTATGGCTACACCTTC

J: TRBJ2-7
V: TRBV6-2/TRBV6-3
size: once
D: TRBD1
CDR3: CASSDRGLYEQYF
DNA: TGTGCCAGCTCCGACAGGGGCCTCTACGAGCAGTACTTC

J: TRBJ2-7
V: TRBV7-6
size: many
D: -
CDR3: CASSLNRRDEQYF
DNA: TGTGCCAGCAGCTTAAACAGGAGGGACGAGCAGTACTTC

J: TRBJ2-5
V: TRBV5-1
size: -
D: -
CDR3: CASSYRQVEEETQYF
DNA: TGCGCCAGCAGCTACCGACAGGTGGAGGAAGAGACCCAGTACTTC

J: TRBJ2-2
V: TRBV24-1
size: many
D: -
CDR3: CATSENRVVTGELFF
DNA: TGTGCCACCAGTGAAAACAGGGTGGTTACCGGGGAGCTGTTTTTT

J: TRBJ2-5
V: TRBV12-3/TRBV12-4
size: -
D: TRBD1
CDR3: CASSFGTGSHQETQYF
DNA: TGTGCCAGCAGTTTCGGGACAGGGTCCCACCAGGAGACCCAGTACTTC

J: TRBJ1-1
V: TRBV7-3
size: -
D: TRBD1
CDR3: CASKEKGKRQGNTEAFF
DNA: TGTGCCAGCAAGGAAAAGGGTAAAAGACAGGGGAACACTGAAGCTTTCTTT

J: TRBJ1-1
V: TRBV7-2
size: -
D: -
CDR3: CASSPPGLAEAFF
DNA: TGTGCCAGCAGCCCCCCGGGATTGGCTGAAGCTTTCTTT

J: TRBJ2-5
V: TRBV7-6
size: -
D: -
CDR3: CASSPFYPAEGVMETQYF
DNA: TGTGCCAGCAGCCCCTTCTACCCCGCCGAGGGAGTAATGGAGACCCAGTACTTC

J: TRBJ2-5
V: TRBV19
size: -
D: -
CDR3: CASSISEGGETQYF
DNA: TGTGCCAGTAGTATAAGTGAAGGCGGAGAGACCCAGTACTTC

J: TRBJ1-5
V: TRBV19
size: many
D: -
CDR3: CASSADRSNQPQHF
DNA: TGTGCCAGTAGTGCTGACCGTAGCAATCAGCCCCAGCATTTT

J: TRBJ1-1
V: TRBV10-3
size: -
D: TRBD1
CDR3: CAISATGQGSFFMNTEAFF
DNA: TGTGCCATCAGTGCGACGGGACAGGGGTCCTTTTTTATGAACACTGAAGCTTTCTTT